This TCR beta chain was sequenced for a study of T cells after yellow fever vaccination (dated by TCRdb to between 2017 and 2020). Broadly, across the study: Libraries from fractions with low cell numbers were prepared with the SMART-Seq v4 Ultra Low Input RNA kit. To follow T-cell clones before and after primary and booster YFV17D yellow fever vaccination, bulk TCR alpha and beta repertoires were sequenced over time. Blood was drawn at multiple timepoints before and after primary and secondary immunization, with bulk PBMC replicates and cell subsets isolated. Two healthy male donors, one aged 18 to 29 and one aged 30 to 40 years, made up the cohort.

What the study reported, not specific to this receptor: Computational filtering was required because FACS-sorted repertoires could contain abundant contaminating clonotypes from the bulk population. The study included only a couple of donors, which limits how far the findings can be generalized. Most clones expanded after primary vaccination (around 96% of CD4 and 88% of CD8) were re-detected after the booster, suggesting that broad memory maintenance occurred. A small fraction of clonotypes showed up in both the CD4 and CD8 compartments, probably as a result of convergent recombination. Compared with the primary T-cell response, the secondary T-cell response was faster but weaker, reaching its peak on day 5 rather than on day 15.

This specimen's treatment or condition label, per the study, means: live attenuated yellow fever vaccine strain. At each blood-draw timepoint, two biological replicates of bulk PBMCs were collected. PBMCs were isolated from peripheral blood using a standard Ficoll-Paque protocol. TriZol was used to extract RNA from bulk PBMCs, from CD4 and CD8 fractions, and from dextramer-positive and dextramer-negative fractions. This clonotype was picked up a small number of times. Its antigen is not yet known. No base-level quality is on record; no much larger clone is a single base apart. Sequencing used an Illumina NovaSeq 6000. TCR cDNA was synthesized by 5'RACE template switching, which introduced a universal primer site and unique molecular identifiers. cDNA synthesis was primed from both the TCR alpha and TCR beta constant segments. Library amplification used two PCR steps, and the second PCR step added sample barcodes and sequencing adapters. Libraries were sequenced on Illumina HiSeq 2500 (2x100 bp) or NovaSeq (2x150 bp). The original pipeline was this. Reads were demultiplexed and collapsed into UMI consensus sequences with MIGEC, and V(D)J alignment was performed with MiXCR. Vaccine-responding clonotypes were defined with edgeR using replicate PBMC samples, requiring FDR below 0.01 and a log2 fold change above 5 up to day 15. CD4 or CD8 identity was assigned to each bulk clonotype according to whether the clonotype was present at higher abundance in the sequenced CD4 repertoire or the sequenced CD8 repertoire. Using fastp at Q25 and MiXCR, TCRdb reprocessed the public reads and kept productive beta chains. Rows with a matching CDR3 protein are joined into one entry that keeps the most common DNA and genes. TCRdb assigned the V and J calls; the authors' analysis was not used. Here the sample has under 500,000 distinct CDR3 sequences; about 17% occur a single time. 18% of the sample goes to the ten largest clones.

The CDR3 runs 13 amino acids, cysteine and phenylalanine included. The kept DNA is CDR3 alone, 39 bases in frame from the first base. CDR1 and CDR2 are drawn from the germline V gene (reference sequence): WNHNN, SYGVQD. At the junction V is shortened by 5 bases and J by 6 bases, with 14 bases in between. The sequence came from a man aged 18 to 29 who received the YFV17D yellow fever vaccine. Rearrangement joined TRBV10-1 to TRBJ2-7; the D gene assignment is ambiguous. The sample in question was PBMCs, obtained before the yellow fever booster vaccination. CDR3 reads: CASSRNDGFEQYF. The DNA sequence is given as TGCGCCAGCAGTCGAAATGACGGGTTCGAGCAGTACTTC.